This T cell receptor beta chain is drawn from a study of regulatory T cells in long-lasting Graves disease. The wider study: Persistence in Graves' disease required over 5 years of antithyroid drugs plus positive TSH receptor antibodies.

Study-level points and caveats: Limited samples may have lowered accuracy. Preferential use of TRBV28, TRBJ1-2 and TRBJ2-5 was seen in persistent disease.

In building TCR beta libraries, iRepertoire HTBI primers were used together with Arm-PCR of CDR3 regions. Each CDR3 protein gets one entry after TCRdb re-called the multiplex PCR reads with MiXCR. The sample has more than 350,000 distinct CDR3 sequences, about 21% seen once; the top ten hold about 13%. V lost 5 bases, J lost 7 bases, and 7 bases stayed unmatched. The CDR3 sequence is 16 residues long. The germline V gene has CDR1 MDHEN and CDR2 SYDVKM. Stated time point: persistent/refractory GD, antithyroid drugs over 5 years with positive TRAb. PBMC-extracted RNA yielded the TCR library. With regard to this clonotype: The antigen is unknown.

The chain combines TRBV28 with TRBJ2-1, with 14 bases matching TRBD2. This receptor was obtained from a female donor with Graves disease. This specimen was peripheral blood mononuclear cells (PBMCs), taken when the disease was refractory, from a patient treated with antithyroid drugs. The CDR3 sequence: CASSRWTSGRSNEQFF. DNA for the CDR3: TGTGCCAGCAGTAGATGGACTAGCGGGAGGTCGAATGAGCAGTTCTTC.